These T cell receptor beta chains were read from a single sample in a study of cytomegalovirus exposure and HLA in healthy donors. Method: immunoSEQ multiplex PCR; TCRdb's copy keeps in-frame clones and lacks some. The sample lists roughly 100,000 clones, roughly three quarters occurring once. The sequenced sample consisted of PBMCs. Receptor source: a man aged 25 to 40 in good health and CMV-seronegative. CDR3s include the opening cysteine and the closing phenylalanine or tryptophan. A D gene is named only where the DNA matches it firmly. The size field is filled for only some rows; it gives once, few, many or a size class.

D	size	length	J	V	CDR3	DNA
.	.	18	TRBJ2-7	TRBV27	CASSLKGWGGFNSDEQYF	TGTGCCAGCAGTTTAAAGGGTTGGGGGGGCTTTAATTCGGACGAGCAGTACTTC
TRBD1	.	16	TRBJ1-3	TRBV10-3	CAISTVSGGSGNTIYF	TGTGCCATCAGTACCGTCTCAGGGGGCTCTGGAAACACCATATATTTT
TRBD1	.	18	TRBJ2-7	TRBV27	CASSFRGTRQGWNYEQYF	TGTGCCAGCAGCTTTCGGGGGACCCGACAGGGGTGGAACTACGAGCAGTACTTC
.	.	14	TRBJ2-3	TRBV2	CATRYTGSAGTQYF	TGTGCCACCCGGTATACAGGGTCGGCAGGTACGCAGTATTTT
.	.	15	TRBJ2-7	TRBV9	CASSVHSSHPYEQYF	TGTGCCAGCAGCGTCCACAGCTCCCACCCCTACGAGCAGTACTTC
TRBD2	.	14	TRBJ2-1	TRBV29-1	CSALNSGRVNEQFF	TGCAGCGCCCTGAACAGCGGGAGAGTCAATGAGCAGTTCTTC
.	.	18	TRBJ2-2	TRBV19	CASSMVNVGVRRTGELFF	TGTGCCAGTAGTATGGTCAACGTAGGGGTTCGAAGAACCGGGGAGCTGTTTTTT
.	.	13	TRBJ2-5	TRBV7-9	CASSLPRVATQYF	TGTGCCAGCAGCTTACCCCGGGTGGCGACCCAGTACTTC
.	.	14	TRBJ1-3	TRBV7-9	CASSPQGSGNTIYF	TGTGCCAGCAGCCCACAGGGCTCTGGAAACACCATATATTTT
TRBD1	few	14	TRBJ1-2	TRBV11-2	CASSLSGQGEGYTF	TGTGCCAGCAGCTTATCAGGACAGGGGGAAGGCTACACCTTC
TRBD2	.	15	TRBJ2-7	TRBV6-5	CASSYSTSGNYEQYF	TGTGCCAGCAGTTACTCGACTAGCGGGAACTACGAGCAGTACTTC
TRBD1	.	13	TRBJ2-7	TRBV29-1	CSVPGQGVFEQYF	TGCAGCGTGCCGGGACAGGGGGTCTTCGAGCAGTACTTC
.	.	14	TRBJ2-7	TRBV28	CASSLLIYRDEQYF	TGTGCCAGCAGTTTACTAATTTACAGGGACGAGCAGTACTTC
TRBD2	.	13	TRBJ2-5	TRBV6-1	CASSEGGFGTQYF	TGTGCCAGCAGTGAGGGGGGGTTCGGGACCCAGTACTTC
.	.	14	TRBJ1-1	TRBV4-3	CASSPTVGQLKAFF	TGCGCCAGCAGCCCGACAGTAGGACAGCTCAAAGCTTTCTTT
TRBD2	few	17	TRBJ2-3	TRBV7-3	CASSFRGGDPSTDTQYF	TGTGCCAGCAGCTTCCGGGGAGGGGATCCGAGCACAGATACGCAGTATTTT
TRBD1	once	14	TRBJ1-5	TRBV6-5	CASSREAGGEPQHF	TGTGCCAGCAGTAGGGAGGCAGGGGGAGAGCCCCAGCATTTT
TRBD1	.	18	TRBJ1-2	TRBV11-2	CASSHPGGRDRDFGGYTF	TGTGCCAGCAGCCACCCCGGGGGGCGGGACAGGGATTTTGGTGGCTACACCTTC
TRBD2	.	15	TRBJ2-1	TRBV11-3	CASSLGLAANNEQFF	TGTGCCAGCAGCCTAGGACTAGCGGCGAACAATGAGCAGTTCTTC
TRBD2	.	15	TRBJ2-2	TRBV7-9	CSSSRTSGNTGELFF	TGTTCCAGCAGCCGGACTAGCGGAAACACCGGGGAGCTGTTTTTT
TRBD1	.	18	TRBJ2-7	TRBV5-6	CASSLVRGWTGGVYEQYF	TGTGCCAGCAGCTTGGTACGGGGATGGACAGGGGGCGTCTACGAGCAGTACTTC
TRBD2	.	14	TRBJ2-2	TRBV15	CATSRREGLRELFF	TGTGCCACCAGCAGACGGGAGGGCCTCCGGGAGCTGTTTTTT
.	.	13	TRBJ2-5	TRBV5-1	CASSGLGGETQYF	TGCGCCAGCAGCGGACTAGGGGGGGAGACCCAGTACTTC
TRBD1	few	16	TRBJ1-4	TRBV7-9	CASSLLQGIANEKLFF	TGTGCCAGCAGCTTATTACAGGGGATAGCTAATGAAAAACTGTTTTTT